This record covers a single T cell receptor beta chain. This receptor's antigen is unknown. Nothing much larger sits one base from this clone, and base qualities are not available. Only healthy Caucasian donors were included. The twin cohort consisted of three pairs of female monozygotic twins, all aged about 18 to 30 years. Positive isolation kits from Invitrogen were used to isolate the CD4+ and CD8+ T cell populations. This record comes from a study of identical twins (dated by TCRdb to 2016 to 2017). Concerning the study at large: TCR alpha and beta repertoires from monozygotic twins, unrelated adults of various ages and cord blood were deep-sequenced to test whether fetal clonotypes persist. To rule out contamination, replicate twin experiments were performed at different times with different library preparation protocols.

Measured from the cysteine to the phenylalanine, the CDR3 is 13 residues long. Kept here is only the CDR3 DNA, which spans 39 bases and is read in frame from base 1. V is reduced by 3 bases and J by 9 bases, leaving a spacing of 13 bases between them. For CDR1 and CDR2, the germline V gene lists SGHRS and YFSETQ. The full study reports these points: Invariant T cells such as MAIT and iNKT could partly confound zero-insertion analyses, although diverse VJ usage argued against such confounding for most clonotypes. Excess twin sharing in beta out-of-frame sequences was weaker because fewer shared sequences lowered the signal-to-noise ratio. Because the same donors could not be followed over many years, the conclusions depended on cross-sectional statistical analysis. Fewer insertions were carried by abundant cord blood beta clonotypes, a similar but weaker trend appeared in young adult naive repertoires, and no such trend appeared in memory repertoires. Compared with coincidental sharing between unrelated individuals, out-of-frame TCR alpha sequences shared between twins had an excess of sequences with low generation probability. Out-of-frame TCR alpha sharing in monozygotic twins was systematically underestimated by recombination models, whereas sharing between unrelated individuals was in agreement with the recombination models.

The library relied on 5' RACE. The sequencer was an Illumina HiSeq 2000. A universal primer binding site was introduced by template switching, and a unique molecular identifier was present in the final cDNA, enabling accurate counting of TCR cDNA molecules. Specific primers in the conserved constant-segment region were used to synthesize first-strand cDNA for TCR alpha and beta chains. Each cDNA library was double barcoded, with a SMART-Mk sample barcode plus Illumina barcodes, to control for contamination. TruSeq adapter sequences along with Illumina sample barcodes were introduced in two successive PCR steps. The Illumina HiSeq platform was used with custom primers to sequence TCR alpha and beta cDNA libraries. Turning to the authors' computational methods: MiGEC was used to process raw reads and extract unique molecular identifiers, and MiXCR was used to find CDR3 positions. For each individual, recombination models were inferred using an EM algorithm with the repgenHMM and IGoR tools. Shared clonotypes were analyzed with the tcR package in R, and sharing was normalized by the product of cloneset sizes. Out-of-frame nonproductive sequences were analyzed to study raw recombination free of thymic and clonal selection effects. The public sequencing data were trimmed at Q25 with fastp and processed into clonotypes with MiXCR by TCRdb, which kept only in-frame beta chains. CDR3 protein duplicates are merged, each entry listing the most common genes and DNA. V and J calls and clone size were set by TCRdb, not the authors. This sample comprises about 520,000 distinct CDR3 sequences, 22% of them detected only once. Of the sample, around 0.91% is held by the ten largest clones.

This sample also appeared in a second study, on T cells expressing NK-cell markers. As the second publication notes: About eight donors provided sorted CD3+CD56+NKG2C+, CD3+CD56+NKG2C- and CD3+CD56-NKG2C+ T-cell subsets, whose TCR beta-chain repertoires were profiled. Among the eight sequenced donors, seven were HCMV-seropositive and one was HCMV-seronegative. To restrict sorting to alphabetaTCR-expressing T cells, an anti-gammadeltaTCR antibody was added in several experiments. In over 5 donors, the dominant CD3+CD56+NKG2C+ clonotypes were among the top 10 CD8+ clonotypes and accounted for about 1.0-7.5% of CD8+ T cells. Those dominant clonotypes were again the most abundant among CD3+CD56-NKG2C+ cells in a few donors, at 28.3-60.1%. It remained unclear whether the expanded NKG2C-expressing T cell clones were specific for HCMV antigens. Randomly selected healthy volunteers, three men and five women, were used as the eight sequenced donors. A commercial ELISA kit detecting HCMV-specific IgG in serum was used to determine HCMV serostatus. MIGEC handled demultiplexing of the reads and grouping by UMI, while MiTCR was used to assemble and quantify clonotypes. To remove erroneous sequences, TCR cDNA sequences were retained only when supported by two or more reads. The tcR package was used for downstream repertoire analysis, and clonotypes were matched across fractions by CDR3 nucleotide sequence plus V segment. VDJmatch was used to annotate antigen specificity against VDJdb, with one amino acid substitution allowed in CDR3.

This TCR was recovered from a woman younger than 35 in good health. This chain joins TRBV5-1 to TRBJ2-1; the D gene is possibly TRBD1 or TRBD2, with 5 bases matching each. The sequencing input was CD4+ T cells sorted from blood. CDR3 region: CASSSGTLLEQFF. The bases read TGCGCCAGCAGCTCTGGGACCCTCCTTGAGCAGTTCTTC.